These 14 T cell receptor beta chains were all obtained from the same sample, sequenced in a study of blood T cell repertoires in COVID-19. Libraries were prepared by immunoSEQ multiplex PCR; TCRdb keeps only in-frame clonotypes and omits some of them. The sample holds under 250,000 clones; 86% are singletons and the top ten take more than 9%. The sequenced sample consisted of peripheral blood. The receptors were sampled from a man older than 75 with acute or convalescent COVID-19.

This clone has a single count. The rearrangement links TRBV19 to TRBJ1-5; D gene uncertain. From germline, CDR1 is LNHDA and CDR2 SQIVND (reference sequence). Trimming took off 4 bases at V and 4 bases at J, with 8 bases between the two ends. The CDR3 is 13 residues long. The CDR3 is CASSTPYNQPQHF. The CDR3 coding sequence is TGTGCCAGTAGTACCCCCTATAATCAGCCCCAGCATTTT.

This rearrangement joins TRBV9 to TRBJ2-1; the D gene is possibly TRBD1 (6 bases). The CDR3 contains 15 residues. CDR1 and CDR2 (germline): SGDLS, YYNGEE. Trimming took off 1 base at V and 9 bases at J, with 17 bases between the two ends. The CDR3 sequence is CASSVTGIDGSEQFF. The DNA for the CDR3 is TGTGCCAGCAGCGTAACAGGGATCGATGGGAGTGAGCAGTTCTTC.

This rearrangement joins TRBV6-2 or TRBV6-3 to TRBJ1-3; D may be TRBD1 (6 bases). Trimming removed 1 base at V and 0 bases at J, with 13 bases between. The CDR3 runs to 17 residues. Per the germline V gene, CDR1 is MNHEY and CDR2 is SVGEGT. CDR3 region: CASSYFGQSYSGNTIYF. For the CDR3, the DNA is TGTGCCAGCAGTTACTTTGGACAGTCATACTCTGGAAACACCATATATTTT.

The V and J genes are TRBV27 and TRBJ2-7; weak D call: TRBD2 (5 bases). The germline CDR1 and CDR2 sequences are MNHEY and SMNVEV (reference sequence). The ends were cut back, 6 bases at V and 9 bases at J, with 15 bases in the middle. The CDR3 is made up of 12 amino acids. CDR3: CASRLLEGAQYF. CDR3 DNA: TGTGCCAGCAGACTACTCGAGGGAGCGCAGTACTTC.

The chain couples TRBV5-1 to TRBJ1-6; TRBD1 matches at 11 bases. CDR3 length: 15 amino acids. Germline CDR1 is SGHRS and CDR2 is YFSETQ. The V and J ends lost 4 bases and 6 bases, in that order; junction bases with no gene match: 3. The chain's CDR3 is CASSPGTGGNSPLHF. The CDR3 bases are TGCGCCAGCAGCCCGGGGACAGGGGGTAATTCACCCCTCCACTTT. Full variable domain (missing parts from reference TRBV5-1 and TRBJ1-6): KAGVTQTPRYLIKTRGQQVTLSCSPISGHRSVSWYQQTPGQGLQFLFEYFSETQRNKGNFPGRFSGRQFSNSRSEMNVSTLELGDSALYLCASSPGTGGNSPLHFGNGTRLTVT.

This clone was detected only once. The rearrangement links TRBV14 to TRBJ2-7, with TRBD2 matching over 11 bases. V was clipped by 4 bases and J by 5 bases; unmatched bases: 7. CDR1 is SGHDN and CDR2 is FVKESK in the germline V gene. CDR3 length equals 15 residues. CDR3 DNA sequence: TGTGCCAGCAGCCTATTTAGCGGGGGGGCCCACGAGCAGTACTTC. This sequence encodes CASSLFSGGAHEQYF.

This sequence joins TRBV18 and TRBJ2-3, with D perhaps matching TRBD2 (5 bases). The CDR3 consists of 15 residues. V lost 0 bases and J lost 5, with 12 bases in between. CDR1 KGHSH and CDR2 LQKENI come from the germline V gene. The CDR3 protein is CASSPPPTGIDTQYF. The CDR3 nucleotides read TGTGCCAGCTCACCACCCCCAACGGGGATAGATACGCAGTATTTT.

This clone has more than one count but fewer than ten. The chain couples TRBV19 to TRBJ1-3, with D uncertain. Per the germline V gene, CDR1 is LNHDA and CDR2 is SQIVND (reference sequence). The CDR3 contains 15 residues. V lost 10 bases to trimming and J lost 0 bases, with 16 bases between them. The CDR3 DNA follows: TGTGCCACCGAGGACGGGAGCTTCTCTGGAAACACCATATATTTT. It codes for CATEDGSFSGNTIYF.

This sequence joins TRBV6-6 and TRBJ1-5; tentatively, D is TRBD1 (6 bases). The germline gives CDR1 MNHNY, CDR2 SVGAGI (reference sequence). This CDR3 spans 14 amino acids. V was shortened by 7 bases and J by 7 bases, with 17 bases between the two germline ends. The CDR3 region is CASTGTGLGQPQHF. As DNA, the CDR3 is TGTGCCAGCACCGGCACAGGGTTGGGGCAGCCCCAGCATTTT.

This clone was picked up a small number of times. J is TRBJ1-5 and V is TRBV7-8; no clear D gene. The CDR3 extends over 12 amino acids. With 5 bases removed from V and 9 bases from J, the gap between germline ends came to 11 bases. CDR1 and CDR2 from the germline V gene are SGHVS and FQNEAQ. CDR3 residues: CASSPTLGPQHF. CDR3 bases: TGTGCCAGCAGCCCCACTCTTGGGCCCCAGCATTTT.

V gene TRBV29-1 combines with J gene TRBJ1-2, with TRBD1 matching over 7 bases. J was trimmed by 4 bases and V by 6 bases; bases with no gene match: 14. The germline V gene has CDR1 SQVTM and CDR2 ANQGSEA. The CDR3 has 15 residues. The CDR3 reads CSVDHAGGLFYGYTF. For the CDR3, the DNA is TGCAGCGTCGATCACGCAGGGGGTCTTTTCTATGGCTACACCTTC.

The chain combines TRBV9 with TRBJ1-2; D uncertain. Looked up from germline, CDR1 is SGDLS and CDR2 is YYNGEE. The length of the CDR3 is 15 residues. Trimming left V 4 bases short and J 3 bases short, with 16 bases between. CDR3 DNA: TGTGCCAGCAGCCCAGACCCCAGGCCGGACTATGGCTACACCTTC. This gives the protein CASSPDPRPDYGYTF.

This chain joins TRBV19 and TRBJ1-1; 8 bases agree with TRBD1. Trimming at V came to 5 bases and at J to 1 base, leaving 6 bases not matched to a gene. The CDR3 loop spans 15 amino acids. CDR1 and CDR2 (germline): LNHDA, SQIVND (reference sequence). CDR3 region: CASSLTGGRNTEAFF. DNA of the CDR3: TGTGCCAGTAGTCTAACAGGGGGTAGGAACACTGAAGCTTTCTTT.

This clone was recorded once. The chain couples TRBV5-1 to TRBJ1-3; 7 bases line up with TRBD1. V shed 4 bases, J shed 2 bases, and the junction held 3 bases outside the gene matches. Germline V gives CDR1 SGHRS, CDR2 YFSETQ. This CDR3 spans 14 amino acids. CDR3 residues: CASSTTGPGNTIYF. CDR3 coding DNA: TGCGCCAGCAGCACGACAGGGCCTGGAAACACCATATATTTT.